The rows below give T cell receptor beta chains drawn from one sample of a study of lymphopenia after photon versus proton radiotherapy. Some clones are missing from TCRdb's copy, which holds only in-frame ones; the method was immunoSEQ multiplex PCR. This table holds roughly 76,000 clones, about 90% found once. Sequenced here: peripheral blood, sampled from a patient treated with photon-based radiotherapy. These receptor sequences come from a woman aged 40 to 55 with cholangiocarcinoma. CDR3s include the opening cysteine and the closing phenylalanine or tryptophan. Each record gives: D gene, V gene, J gene, CDR3 protein, CDR3 DNA. D genes are given only for firm matches.

D gene: TRBD2; V gene: TRBV30; J gene: TRBJ2-5; CDR3 protein: CAWSGTGGQETQYF; CDR3 DNA: TGTGCCTGGAGTGGTACGGGGGGGCAAGAGACCCAGTACTTC
D gene: -; V gene: TRBV28; J gene: TRBJ1-1; CDR3 protein: CASTTGAMGFKDGAFF; CDR3 DNA: TGTGCCAGCACCACCGGGGCGATGGGCTTTAAGGATGGAGCTTTCTTT
D gene: TRBD1; V gene: TRBV7-6; J gene: TRBJ1-4; CDR3 protein: CASSLAGSGGRREKLFF; CDR3 DNA: TGTGCCAGCAGCTTAGCTGGGTCAGGGGGCAGGAGAGAAAAACTGTTTTTT
D gene: TRBD1; V gene: TRBV5-1; J gene: TRBJ1-1; CDR3 protein: CASSLGGQLTEAFF; CDR3 DNA: TGCGCCAGCAGCTTGGGGGGACAGCTCACTGAAGCTTTCTTT
D gene: TRBD1; V gene: TRBV5-8; J gene: TRBJ2-3; CDR3 protein: CASSWDRVRDTQYF; CDR3 DNA: TGTGCCAGCAGTTGGGACAGGGTCCGAGATACGCAGTATTTT
D gene: TRBD2; V gene: TRBV5-6; J gene: TRBJ2-7; CDR3 protein: CASSAGTSVMGYEQYF; CDR3 DNA: TGTGCCAGCAGCGCCGGGACTAGCGTCATGGGTTACGAGCAGTACTTC
D gene: TRBD2; V gene: TRBV5-6; J gene: TRBJ2-3; CDR3 protein: CASSLGGGSADTQYF; CDR3 DNA: TGTGCCAGCAGCTTGGGGGGCGGGAGTGCAGATACGCAGTATTTT
D gene: TRBD2; V gene: TRBV14; J gene: TRBJ2-1; CDR3 protein: CASSQAGGSEQFF; CDR3 DNA: TGTGCCAGCAGCCAGGCCGGCGGGAGTGAGCAGTTCTTC
D gene: -; V gene: TRBV25-1; J gene: TRBJ1-2; CDR3 protein: CASSLGGNYGYTF; CDR3 DNA: TGTGCCAGCAGTCTCGGCGGAAACTATGGCTACACCTTC
D gene: -; V gene: TRBV7-3; J gene: TRBJ2-1; CDR3 protein: CASSLAGPPDEQFF; CDR3 DNA: TGTGCCAGCAGCTTAGCGGGACCCCCGGATGAGCAGTTCTTC
D gene: -; V gene: TRBV11-2; J gene: TRBJ2-5; CDR3 protein: CASSLGRRLRQETQYF; CDR3 DNA: TGTGCCAGCAGCTTAGGTCGTAGGTTGCGCCAAGAGACCCAGTACTTC
D gene: -; V gene: TRBV5-1; J gene: TRBJ1-5; CDR3 protein: CASSPTTDQPQHF; CDR3 DNA: TGCGCCAGCAGCCCGACAACTGATCAGCCCCAGCATTTT
D gene: -; V gene: TRBV7-9; J gene: TRBJ2-3; CDR3 protein: CASSLGRGLSTDTQYF; CDR3 DNA: TGTGCCAGCAGCTTAGGACGAGGACTCAGCACAGATACGCAGTATTTT
D gene: -; V gene: TRBV28; J gene: TRBJ1-1; CDR3 protein: CASSPGHFSVNTEAFF; CDR3 DNA: TGTGCCAGCAGTCCTGGCCATTTCTCGGTGAACACTGAAGCTTTCTTT
D gene: -; V gene: TRBV19; J gene: TRBJ1-3; CDR3 protein: CASREGRRSSGNTIYF; CDR3 DNA: TGTGCCAGTAGAGAAGGACGCCGAAGCTCTGGAAACACCATATATTTT
D gene: -; V gene: TRBV2; J gene: TRBJ1-2; CDR3 protein: CASSGGLGYGYTF; CDR3 DNA: TGTGCCAGCAGTGGGGGGCTCGGCTATGGCTACACCTTC
D gene: -; V gene: TRBV7-2; J gene: TRBJ2-7; CDR3 protein: CASSPVGGGTPVYEQYF; CDR3 DNA: TGTGCCAGCAGCCCGGTCGGAGGGGGGACGCCGGTCTACGAGCAGTACTTC
D gene: -; V gene: TRBV28; J gene: TRBJ2-3; CDR3 protein: CASSSAQRPTDTQYF; CDR3 DNA: TGTGCCAGCAGTTCAGCCCAGCGCCCCACAGATACGCAGTATTTT
D gene: -; V gene: TRBV7-2; J gene: TRBJ1-2; CDR3 protein: CASSLLGRDYGYTF; CDR3 DNA: TGTGCCAGCAGCTTACTTGGCAGGGACTATGGCTACACCTTC
D gene: -; V gene: TRBV6-1; J gene: TRBJ1-1; CDR3 protein: CASSSKTNTEAFF; CDR3 DNA: TGTGCCAGCAGTAGCAAGACAAACACTGAAGCTTTCTTT
D gene: -; V gene: TRBV29-1; J gene: TRBJ1-1; CDR3 protein: CSVPGDYPYAEAFF; CDR3 DNA: TGCAGCGTCCCTGGGGATTACCCGTACGCCGAAGCTTTCTTT
D gene: -; V gene: TRBV28; J gene: TRBJ1-1; CDR3 protein: CASSVQVSGTEAFF; CDR3 DNA: TGTGCCAGCAGTGTACAGGTTTCGGGCACTGAAGCTTTCTTT